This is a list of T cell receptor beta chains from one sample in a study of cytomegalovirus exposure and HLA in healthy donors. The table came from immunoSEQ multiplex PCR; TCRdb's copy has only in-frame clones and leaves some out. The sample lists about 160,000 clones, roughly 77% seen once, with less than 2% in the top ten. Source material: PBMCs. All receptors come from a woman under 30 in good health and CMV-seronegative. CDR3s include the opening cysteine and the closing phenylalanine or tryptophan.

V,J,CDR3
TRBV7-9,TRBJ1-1,CASSGRTARNTEAFF
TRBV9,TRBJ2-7,CASSVEPTGTYEQYF
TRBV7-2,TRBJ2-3,CASSLVWGEAQYF
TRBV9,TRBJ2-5,CASSVDRGFMETQYF
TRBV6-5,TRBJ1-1,CASSYSALRNTEAFF
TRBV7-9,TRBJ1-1,CASSLVRDTARAFF
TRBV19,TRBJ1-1,CASSKLFGGGTEAFF
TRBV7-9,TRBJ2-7,CASSLGYSGGDRASYEQYF
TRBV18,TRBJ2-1,CASSPPGGGTNEQFF
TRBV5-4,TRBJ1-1,CASSPTLRTGEAFF
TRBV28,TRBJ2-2,CASSPRVGTASTGELFF
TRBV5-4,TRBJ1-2,CAGSSGQARNGGYTF
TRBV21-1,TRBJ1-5,CARGDREAQPQHF
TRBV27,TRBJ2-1,CASARNSYNEQFF
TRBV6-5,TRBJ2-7,CASSYSAQGRLEQYF
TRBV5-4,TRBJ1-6,CASSSDRRLGNSPLHF
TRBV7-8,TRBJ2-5,CASSLARGGLAGAGQETQYF
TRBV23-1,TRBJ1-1,CAAHRRGNTEAFF
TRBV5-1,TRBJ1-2,CASRPQGAVGGYTF
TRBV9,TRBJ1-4,CASSADTREEKLFF
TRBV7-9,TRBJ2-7,CASSLGGFYEQYF
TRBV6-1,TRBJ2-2,CASSAQFTGELFF
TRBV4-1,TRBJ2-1,CASSQELFYNEQFF
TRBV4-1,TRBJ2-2,CASSPGSPDTGELFF
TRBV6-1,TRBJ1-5,CASSEFDRGGQPQHF
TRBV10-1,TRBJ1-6,CATTNRGERSPLHF
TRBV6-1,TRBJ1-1,CASSPQGRNTEAFF
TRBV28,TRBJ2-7,CASSLRGAHEQYF
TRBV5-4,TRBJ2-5,CASSPDLSGETQYF
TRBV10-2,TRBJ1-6,CASSALWGGNSPLHF
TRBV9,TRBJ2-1,CASSQTSATYNEQFF
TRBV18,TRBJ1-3,CASSPPTQGENTIYF
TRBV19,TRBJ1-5,CASSSLYGSNQPQHF
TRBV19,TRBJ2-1,CASSIGSGLAMREQFF
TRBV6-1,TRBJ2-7,CASRFGRGAYEQYF
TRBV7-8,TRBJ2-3,CASSPSTDTQYF
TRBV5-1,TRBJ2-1,CASSLGGASSYNEQFF
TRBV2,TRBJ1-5,CASSRGSNQPQHF
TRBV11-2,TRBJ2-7,CASTSHPGSSYEQYF
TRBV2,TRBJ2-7,CASSEQGTSYEQYF
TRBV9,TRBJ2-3,CASSPRDFGTDTQYF
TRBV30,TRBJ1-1,CAWSVLQGVEAFF
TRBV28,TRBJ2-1,CASSLVGLAASSYNEQFF
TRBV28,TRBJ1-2,CASSLWGAGTGEGGYTF
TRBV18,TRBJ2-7,CASSPQPPGQFTYEQYF
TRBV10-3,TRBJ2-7,CATTGQGYEQYF
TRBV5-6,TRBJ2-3,CASSRGLATDTQYF
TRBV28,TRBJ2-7,CASTGQAYEQYF
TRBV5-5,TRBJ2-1,CASNRDRMGVGEQFF
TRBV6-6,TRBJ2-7,CASSYSGVISYEQYF
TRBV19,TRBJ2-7,CASSMGTSDEQYF
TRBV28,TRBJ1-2,CASSSSGGLNYGYTF
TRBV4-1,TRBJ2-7,CASSGRESSYEQYF
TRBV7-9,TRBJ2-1,CASSKLGLAGNEQFF